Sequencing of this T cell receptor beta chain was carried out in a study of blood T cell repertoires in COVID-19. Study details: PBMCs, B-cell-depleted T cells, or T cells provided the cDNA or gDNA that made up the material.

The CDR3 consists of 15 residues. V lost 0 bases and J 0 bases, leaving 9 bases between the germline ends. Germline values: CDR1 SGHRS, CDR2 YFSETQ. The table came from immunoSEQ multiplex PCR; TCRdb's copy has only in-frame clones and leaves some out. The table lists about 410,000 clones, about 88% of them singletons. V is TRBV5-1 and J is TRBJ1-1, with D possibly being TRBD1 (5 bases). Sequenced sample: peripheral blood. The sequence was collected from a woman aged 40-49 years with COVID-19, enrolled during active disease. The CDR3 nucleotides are TGCGCCAGCAGCTTGGGAACGACAGTGAACACTGAAGCTTTCTTT. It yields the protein CASSLGTTVNTEAFF.